The 30 T cell receptor beta chains listed next were all sequenced from one sample in a study of blood T cells in healthy people across ages (dated by TCRdb to the mid-2010s). To prepare the library, 5' RACE was applied. Sequencing was carried out with an Illumina HiSeq 2500. A second PCR of about 6 to 11 cycles was run with a J-beta primer mix and a sample-barcoded 5' primer. The public sequencing data were trimmed at Q25 with fastp and processed into clonotypes with MiXCR by TCRdb, which kept only in-frame beta chains. Rows are unified per CDR3 protein, each entry keeping the most common DNA and genes. The sample table shows about 780,000 distinct CDR3 sequences, and about 45% are seen once. The top ten clonotypes cover approximately 18% of the sample. Input material: blood. Every receptor here comes from a man older than 75 in good health.

V gene TRBV2 combines with J gene TRBJ1-2; D call uncertain. The CDR3 extends over 14 amino acids. V was pared by 7 bases and J by 0 bases, with 12 bases between. Germline assignment: CDR1 SNHLY and CDR2 FYNNEI. The CDR3 sequence is CASKGGSANYGYTF. In nucleotides, the CDR3 is TGTGCCAGCAAGGGAGGATCAGCTAACTATGGCTACACCTTC. Complete variable domain (other parts from reference TRBV2 and TRBJ1-2): EPEVTQTPSHQVTQMGQEVILRCVPISNHLYFYWYRQILGQKVEFLVSFYNNEISEKSEIFDDQFSVERPDGSNFTLKIRSTKLEDSAMYFCASKGGSANYGYTFGSGTRLTVV.

The chain combines TRBV10-3 with TRBJ2-5; D perhaps matches TRBD2 (5 bases). Germline assignment: CDR1 ENHRY and CDR2 SYGVKD. This CDR3 is 14 amino acids long. With 2 bases removed from V and 5 bases from J, the gap between germline ends came to 12 bases. CDR3: CAISENLPGETQYF. The DNA for the CDR3 is TGTGCCATCAGTGAGAACCTACCGGGGGAGACCCAGTACTTC.

Notes on this clonotype: This sequence may be a read error, since a much larger clone differs from it by one base. CDR3 protein: CASSTSGSRHNEQYF. The CDR3 DNA sequence: TGTGCCAGCAGCACTAGCGGGAGTAGACACAATGAGCAGTACTTC. V and J are TRBV7-2 and TRBJ2-7, with 11 bases that match TRBD2. Losses at the gene ends were 5 bases for V and 7 bases for J; bases not matched to a gene: 10. CDR3 size: 15 residues. CDR1 SGHTA and CDR2 FQGNSA come from the germline V gene.

This clonotype was detected a few times. The chain employs TRBV12-3 or TRBV12-4 and TRBJ1-4; the match to TRBD1 covers 11 bases. The CDR3 is made up of 16 amino acids. The ends lost 5 bases at V and 0 bases at J; junction bases unmatched: 2. Here the CDR3 DNA reads TGTGCCAGCAGTCTGGGACAGGGGGCAACTAATGAAAAACTGTTTTTT. Its translation: CASSLGQGATNEKLFF.

Worth noting for this clonotype: The junction departs from the called germline gene at one end, perhaps through a read error. This rearrangement joins TRBV7-3 to TRBJ1-1, with D maybe TRBD1 (6 bases). Per germline, CDR1 SGHTA and CDR2 FQGTGA. The CDR3 spans 13 residues. The CDR3, as DNA: TGTGCCAGGAGCTTATCTCAGGGGACTGAAGCTTTCTTT. Its protein is CARSLSQGTEAFF.

This clonotype was found a few times. The rearrangement joins TRBV12-3 or TRBV12-4 to TRBJ1-5; no firm D call. The CDR3 spans 15 residues. The V end was cut by 5 bases, the J end by 0 bases, with 11 bases between. CDR3 amino acids: CASSPDKSSNQPQHF. CDR3 nucleotides: TGTGCCAGCAGTCCCGACAAAAGTAGCAATCAGCCCCAGCATTTT.

This clonotype was counted only a few times. V gene TRBV6-5 combines with J gene TRBJ1-4, with 8 bases aligning to TRBD1. This CDR3 comprises 14 residues. V shed 6 bases and J 4 bases; nucleotides not matched to a gene: 4. Looked up from germline, CDR1 is MNHEY and CDR2 is SVGAGI. The chain's CDR3 is CASRGGQDNEKLFF. CDR3 in DNA: TGTGCCAGCAGGGGGGGACAGGATAATGAAAAACTGTTTTTT.

In this sample, this clonotype turned up a few times. The J gene is TRBJ2-7, the V gene TRBV7-2; no clear D. Germline values: CDR1 SGHTA, CDR2 FQGNSA. V gave up 3 bases and J gave up 0 bases, with 9 bases separating them. The CDR3 is 14 amino acids. The CDR3 loop reads CASSLYLSSYEQYF. The CDR3 coding sequence is TGTGCCAGCAGCTTGTACTTGAGCTCCTACGAGCAGTACTTC.

The chain combines TRBV29-1 with TRBJ1-1; D remains ambiguous. The CDR3 has 13 amino acids. The germline V and J ends were trimmed by 6 bases and 3 bases, with 14 bases remaining between them. The germline V gene has CDR1 SQVTM and CDR2 ANQGSEA. Here the CDR3 reads CSVKPAGDTEAFF. Written as DNA, the CDR3 is TGCAGCGTAAAACCCGCCGGGGACACTGAAGCTTTCTTT. The full variable domain, with the rest looked up from reference TRBV29-1 and TRBJ1-1, is SAVISQKPSRDICQRGTSLTIQCQVDSQVTMMFWYRQQPGQSLTLIATANQGSEATYESGFVIDKFPISRPNLTFSTLTVSNMSPEDSSIYLCSVKPAGDTEAFFGQGTRLTVV.

The V and J genes are TRBV7-2 and TRBJ2-7; D not certain. From germline, CDR1 is SGHTA and CDR2 FQGNSA. V was pared by 10 bases and J by 6 bases, with 16 bases between. The CDR3 is made up of 12 amino acids. CDR3 bases: TGTGCCACCTCCGGATTTCGAAGCGAGCAGTACTTC. This translates into CATSGFRSEQYF.

The genes are TRBV24-1 and TRBJ2-3, with TRBD2 matching over 10 bases. The J segment lost 8 bases and the V segment lost 6 bases, leaving 10 bases of the junction unmatched. Germline lookup yields CDR1 KGHDR and CDR2 SFDVKD. The CDR3 covers 15 residues. CDR3 residues: CATSLAGASSGTQYF. CDR3 coding DNA: TGTGCCACCAGTCTAGCGGGAGCCTCCTCAGGTACGCAGTATTTT.

In its sample, this clonotype was seen many times. The rearrangement uses TRBV7-2 and TRBJ1-5; D gene ambiguous. The V gene lost 6 bases and the J gene lost 4 bases, with 7 bases spanning the gap. The germline gives CDR1 SGHTA, CDR2 FQGNSA. This CDR3 has 12 residues. The CDR3: CASSLANQPQHF. Written as DNA, the CDR3 is TGTGCCAGCAGTTTGGCTAATCAGCCCCAGCATTTT.

The V gene is TRBV11-2, the J gene TRBJ2-4, with 10 bases aligning to TRBD2. The J call may be incorrect, as the DNA end agrees better with TRBJ2-7. Germline assignment: CDR1 SGHAT and CDR2 FQNNGV. The CDR3 extends over 15 amino acids. The CDR3 bases are TGTGCCAGCAGCTCGCTAGCGGGAGCGGGAAACGAGCAGTACTTC. This sequence encodes CASSSLAGAGNEQYF.

The rearrangement uses TRBV6-6 and TRBJ1-5; a possible D gene is TRBD1 (6 bases). This CDR3 is built from 15 residues. Germline assignment: CDR1 MNHNY and CDR2 SVGAGI (reference sequence). The V and J ends lost 5 bases and 9 bases respectively, with 20 bases between them. CDR3 protein: CASSGGGGAMPPQHF. In DNA, the CDR3 is TGTGCCAGCAGTGGGGGCGGGGGGGCGATGCCGCCCCAGCATTTT.

This clonotype was seen only a few times. The gene calls are TRBV7-3 and TRBJ2-7; D is perhaps TRBD2 (5 bases). The V gene's germline CDR1 is SGHTA and CDR2 FQGTGA. The CDR3 has 16 amino acids. V shed 0 bases and J shed 1 base, with 13 bases lying between them. The CDR3 loop reads CASSLTSGSPSYEQYF. CDR3 in DNA: TGTGCCAGCAGCTTAACGTCTGGGAGCCCTTCCTACGAGCAGTACTTC. The full variable domain, in which reference TRBV7-3 and TRBJ2-7 provide the parts outside the CDR3, is GAGVSQTPSNKVTEKGKYVELRCDPISGHTALYWYRQSLGQGPEFLIYFQGTGAADDSGLPNDRFFAVRPEGSVSTLKIQRTERGDSAVYLCASSLTSGSPSYEQYFGPGTRLTVT.

V usage is TRBV24-1 and J usage is TRBJ2-7; D unresolved. Germline CDR1 is KGHDR and CDR2 is SFDVKD. Trimming cost V 3 bases and J 0 bases, with 8 bases left between them. The CDR3 is made up of 14 amino acids. DNA of the CDR3: TGTGCCACCAGTGATCCAAAGCGCTCCTACGAGCAGTACTTC. This translates into CATSDPKRSYEQYF.

The chain combines TRBV10-2 with TRBJ2-2; no reliable D call. The V gene lost 4 bases and the J gene lost 8 bases, with 14 bases spanning the gap. This CDR3 is built from 14 residues. Germline CDR1 and CDR2: WSHSY and SAAADI. This chain's CDR3 is CASSAAVSSGELFF. The CDR3 DNA reads as TGCGCCAGCAGTGCGGCAGTTAGTAGTGGGGAGCTGTTTTTT.

The chain employs TRBV20-1 and TRBJ2-5; D possibly matches TRBD1 or TRBD2 (5 bases each). This CDR3 is 14 amino acids long. Per germline, CDR1 DFQATT and CDR2 SNEGSKA (reference sequence). Trimming took 8 bases from V and 2 from J, leaving 18 bases between them. The CDR3, as DNA: TGCAGTTGGGGGTCGTGGGGATTACAAGAGACCCAGTACTTC. Residues: CSWGSWGLQETQYF.

V is TRBV7-2 and J is TRBJ2-1; 7 bases align to TRBD2. The V gene's germline CDR1 is SGHTA and CDR2 FQGNSA. CDR3 length: 15 residues. V was pared by 4 bases and J by 4 bases, with 7 bases of the junction left unmatched. The CDR3 nucleotides read TGTGCCAGCAGCTCTCGGAGCGGGGATTACAATGAGCAGTTCTTC. Translation: CASSSRSGDYNEQFF.

The rearrangement joins TRBV12-3 or TRBV12-4 to TRBJ2-5, with TRBD2 matching over 9 bases. This CDR3 region has 15 residues. V shed 4 bases, J shed 3 bases, and the junction held 6 bases outside the gene matches. The DNA for the CDR3 is TGTGCCAGCAGTTCCTCGCCTAGCGGGAAAGAGACCCAGTACTTC. Translated, it gives CASSSSPSGKETQYF.

This clonotype was observed a handful of times. The chain links TRBV2 to TRBJ2-5; 9 bases fit TRBD1. The tail of the sequence fits TRBJ2-7 better, so the J call may be wrong. This CDR3 is built from 14 residues. Germline assignment: CDR1 SNHLY and CDR2 FYNNEI. CDR3 DNA sequence: TGTGCCAGCAGCGCGGGACAGGGCATTTACGAGCAGTACTTC. This sequence encodes CASSAGQGIYEQYF.

By its share, this clonotype is medium-sized (0.01 to 0.1%). The rearrangement joins TRBV20-1 to TRBJ2-1, with 7 bases aligning to TRBD2. With V trimmed by 3 bases and J by 6 bases, 5 bases remained unmatched. Germline V gene data show CDR1 as DFQATT and CDR2 as SNEGSKA (reference sequence). The CDR3 loop spans 13 amino acids. The CDR3: CSASGGGGNEQFF. CDR3 nucleotide sequence: TGCAGTGCTAGTGGCGGGGGAGGCAATGAGCAGTTCTTC.

Comment on this clonotype: An end of the junction differs from the germline gene, which may be a read error. The genes are TRBV7-2 and TRBJ2-1, with TRBD2 as a possible D gene (6 bases). The CDR3 spans 15 residues. Germline V gives CDR1 SGHTA, CDR2 FQGNSA. The CDR3 reads CASSLAGGVYTEQFF. The CDR3 DNA follows: TGTGCCAGCAGCTTAGCCGGGGGTGTCTACACTGAGCAGTTCTTC.

V is TRBV27 and J is TRBJ1-5, with D perhaps TRBD1 (6 bases). The V and J ends lost 4 bases and 0 bases respectively, with 13 bases between them. This CDR3 has 16 amino acids. Germline CDR1 is MNHEY and CDR2 is SMNVEV (reference sequence). The CDR3 sequence: CASSSGQRNSNQPQHF. Here the CDR3 DNA reads TGTGCCAGCAGTTCTGGACAGCGTAATAGCAATCAGCCCCAGCATTTT.

This clonotype has just a few counts. Germline is not matched at one junction end, which may reflect a read error. The chain is built from TRBV6-4 and TRBJ1-5; D is uncertain. Germline-derived CDR1 and CDR2 are MRHNA and SNTAGT. The CDR3 loop spans 16 amino acids. Here the CDR3 reads CASSDWVGFGNQPQHF. The CDR3, as DNA: TGTGCTAGCAGTGACTGGGTAGGGTTTGGCAATCAGCCCCAGCATTTT.

J is TRBJ2-1 and V is TRBV6-1; D call uncertain. V shed 4 bases and J shed 4 bases, with 5 bases lying between them. CDR1 is MNHNS, CDR2 SASEGT, per germline. The CDR3 sequence is 12 residues long. The CDR3 DNA is TGTGCCAGCAGTGCGTATTACAATGAGCAGTTCTTC. Its protein product is CASSAYYNEQFF.

In this sample, this clonotype turned up many times. V and J are TRBV10-3 and TRBJ2-1; 10 nucleotides line up with TRBD2. Germline CDR1 and CDR2: ENHRY and SYGVKD. The CDR3 sequence is 15 residues long. V was clipped by 6 bases and J by 5 bases; unmatched bases: 7. CDR3 DNA sequence: TGTGCCATCAGGCCAGGACTAGCGGATAACAATGAGCAGTTCTTC. Amino acids: CAIRPGLADNNEQFF.

This clonotype has a handful of counts. This chain connects TRBV10-3 to TRBJ2-7, with a possible D match to TRBD2 (6 bases). V shed 6 bases and J shed 1 base, with 13 bases lying between them. CDR1 is ENHRY and CDR2 is SYGVKD in the germline V gene. CDR3 length equals 14 residues. CDR3 sequence reads: CAIRRETSSYEQYF. In DNA form, the CDR3 reads TGTGCCATCAGGCGGGAAACTTCGTCCTACGAGCAGTACTTC.

Many counts were recorded for this clonotype. The chain is built from TRBV7-2 and TRBJ2-1; TRBD1 aligns across 8 bases. CDR1 and CDR2 from the germline V gene are SGHTA and FQGNSA. The J segment lost 8 bases and the V segment lost 6 bases, leaving 12 bases of the junction unmatched. CDR3 length equals 15 residues. The CDR3 coding sequence is TGTGCCAGCAGTAAAGTGACAGGGGCTGAGGATGAGCAGTTCTTC. This codes for CASSKVTGAEDEQFF.

This clonotype appeared many times. The rearrangement uses TRBV15 and TRBJ2-1, with 7 bases fitting TRBD1. V trimming: 0 bases; J trimming: 15 bases; junction bases outside the gene matches: 5. Germline CDR1 reads LNHNV; CDR2 reads YYDKDF (reference sequence). The CDR3 is made up of 12 amino acids. CDR3 coding DNA: TGTGCCACCAGCAGAGATCAGGGGGTTCCGTTCTTC. Protein sequence: CATSRDQGVPFF.